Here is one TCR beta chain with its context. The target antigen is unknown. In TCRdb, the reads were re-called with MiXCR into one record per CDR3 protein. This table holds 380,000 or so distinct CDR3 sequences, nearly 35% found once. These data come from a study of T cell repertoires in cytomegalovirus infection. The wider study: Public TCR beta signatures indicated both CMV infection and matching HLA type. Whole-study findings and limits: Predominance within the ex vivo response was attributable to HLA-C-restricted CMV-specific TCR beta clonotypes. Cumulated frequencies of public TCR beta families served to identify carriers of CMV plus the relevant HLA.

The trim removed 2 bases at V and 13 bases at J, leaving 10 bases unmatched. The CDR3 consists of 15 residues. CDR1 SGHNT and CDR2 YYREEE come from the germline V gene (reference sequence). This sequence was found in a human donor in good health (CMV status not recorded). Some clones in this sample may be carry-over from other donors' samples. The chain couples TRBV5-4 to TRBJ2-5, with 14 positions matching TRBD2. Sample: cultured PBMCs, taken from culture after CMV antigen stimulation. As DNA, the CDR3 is TGTGCCAGCAGCTTCGGACTAGCGGGAGGCTCGACCGGGTACTTC. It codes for CASSFGLAGGSTGYF. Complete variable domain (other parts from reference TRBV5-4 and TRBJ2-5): ETGVTQSPTHLIKTRGQQVTLRCSSQSGHNTVSWYQQALGQGPQFIFQYYREEENGRGNFPPRFSGLQFPNYSSELNVNALELDDSALYLCASSFGLAGGSTGYFGPGTRLLVL.